The sequence of this T cell receptor (beta chain) was determined in a study of cytomegalovirus exposure and HLA in healthy donors. Study information: HLA-typed donors were the source of approximately 88 million unique TCRs, which an early data release held. In terms of ancestry, the Caucasian-associated cluster contained roughly 81% of the roughly 400 genotyped donors.

With 60 Vbeta and 13 Jbeta primers, the PCR was carried out. TCRdb's table, derived via immunoSEQ multiplex PCR, lists solely in-frame clones and lacks some. The sample consists of around 120,000 clones, 81% of them appearing once. The table lists this clone with a few counts. Its antigen is still unknown. Study-level findings and limits: Being productive about 90% or about 30% of the time was typical of most TCR beta V segments in an earlier analysis.

Germline lookup yields CDR1 MNHEY and CDR2 SVGAGI. V shed 2 bases and J 2 bases; nucleotides not matched to a gene: 0. There are 15 residues in the CDR3. The chain has TRBV6-5 and TRBJ2-7; 13 bases match TRBD2. This clonotype was sampled from a man younger than 35 in good health and CMV-seronegative. The sample comprised PBMCs. Here the CDR3 DNA reads TGTGCCAGCAGTTACACTAGCGGGGGGGCCTACGAGCAGTACTTC. It translates to CASSYTSGGAYEQYF.